The 7 T cell receptor beta chains presented below share a single source sample, sequenced in a study of T cell clonality in common variable immunodeficiency. Clones were sequenced by immunoSEQ multiplex PCR, and TCRdb holds only the in-frame ones, with some missing. In total the sample includes tens of thousands of clones, none of them seen once. Sequences were obtained from peripheral blood mononuclear cells. The receptors were gathered from a person aged 18-70 years in good health.

This clone was detected ten times or more. The CDR3 end is not reached by the read, which stops 3 residues before it; the germline J gene fills it in. The chain joins TRBV7-9 to TRBJ2-1; 7 bases fit TRBD1. The CDR3 has 15 residues. In germline, CDR1 is SEHNR, CDR2 FQNEAQ (reference sequence). V trimming: 7 bases; J trimming: 3 bases; junction bases outside the gene matches: 9. Incomplete CDR3 DNA: TGTGCCAGCACCCTGATTGGACAGGTCTACAATGAG. This sequence encodes CASTLIGQVYNE. The CDR3 in its entirety is CASTLIGQVYNEQFF. Full variable domain (outside the CDR3, taken from reference TRBV7-9 and TRBJ2-1): DTGVSQNPRHKITKRGQNVTFRCDPISEHNRLYWYRQTLGQGPEFLTYFQNEAQLEKSRLLSDRFSAERPKGSFSTLEIQRTEQGDSAMYLCASTLIGQVYNEQFFGPGTRLTVL.

In its sample, this clone was seen many times. Sequencing ends 3 residues short of the CDR3 end; the germline J gene provides the rest. V and J are TRBV4-2 and TRBJ1-2; 7 bases match TRBD1. Germline V gene lookup returns CDR1 LGHNA and CDR2 YNFKEQ. The CDR3 is made up of 13 amino acids. The ends lost 1 base at V and 6 bases at J; junction bases unmatched: 2. The DNA read from the CDR3 is TGTGCCAGCAGCCAAGGTGACAGGGATGGC. Translating gives CASSQGDRDG. The full CDR3 protein is CASSQGDRDGYTF.

With regard to this clone: The read terminates 3 residues before the CDR3 end, so the remaining end is supplied by the germline J gene. The rearrangement joins TRBV7-9 to TRBJ2-3; D gene ambiguous. Germline CDR1 reads SEHNR; CDR2 reads FQNEAQ (reference sequence). CDR3 length: 13 amino acids. V lost 5 bases and J 6 bases, leaving 12 bases between the germline ends. CDR3 in amino acids: CASSAAARDTQYF. Incomplete CDR3 DNA: TGTGCCAGCAGCGCCGCCGCGCGGGATACG.

This clone was counted at least ten times. The read is 3 residues too short to cover the CDR3 end, so that end is filled in from the germline J gene. The chain joins TRBV7-2 to TRBJ2-5, with TRBD1 identical over 7 bases. Germline CDR1 and CDR2: SGHTA and FQGNSA. V dropped 5 bases and J dropped 4; count of bases not matched to a gene: 7. This CDR3 spans 14 amino acids. CDR3 loop: CASSRQGPPETQYF. Partial CDR3 DNA: TGTGCCAGCAGCAGACAGGGTCCCCCAGAGACC.

Ten or more counts support this clone. From the germline J gene comes the end of the CDR3, since the read stops 3 residues before it. The V and J genes are TRBV5-6 and TRBJ1-3; a weak D match, TRBD1 (5 bases). Trimming removed 5 bases from V and 0 bases from J, with 12 bases in between. Germline CDR1 and CDR2: SGHDT and YYEEEE. The CDR3 totals 15 residues. CDR3 amino acids: CASSLAGRSGNTIYF. The sequenced CDR3 bases are TGTGCCAGCAGTCTTGCAGGGCGCTCTGGAAACACC.

The sample holds many counts of this clone. The observed sequence ends 3 residues before the CDR3 terminus, with the missing tail filled in from the germline J gene. The V gene is TRBV10-1, the J gene TRBJ2-1; 10 bases are a match to TRBD2. Germline CDR1 and CDR2: WNHNN and SYGVQD (reference sequence). The trim removed 0 bases at V and 5 bases at J, leaving 4 bases unmatched. This CDR3 contains 16 residues. The CDR3 DNA, read in part, is TGCGCCAGCAGTGAGTCGCCAGCGGGGGGGCACAATGAG. Protein sequence: CASSESPAGGHNE. The full CDR3 is CASSESPAGGHNEQFF.

This clone is labeled as medium-sized. Read coverage stops 3 residues before the CDR3 terminus; the germline J gene supplies the remainder. This rearrangement joins TRBV30 to TRBJ2-7; tentatively, D is TRBD2 (6 bases). The CDR3 consists of 12 residues. The germline V gene has CDR1 GTSNPN and CDR2 SVGIG (reference sequence). Trimming left V 4 bases short and J 3 bases short, with 10 bases between. CDR3 residues: CAWNSGDYEQYF. The CDR3 DNA, read in part, is TGTGCCTGGAATTCGGGGGACTACGAG.